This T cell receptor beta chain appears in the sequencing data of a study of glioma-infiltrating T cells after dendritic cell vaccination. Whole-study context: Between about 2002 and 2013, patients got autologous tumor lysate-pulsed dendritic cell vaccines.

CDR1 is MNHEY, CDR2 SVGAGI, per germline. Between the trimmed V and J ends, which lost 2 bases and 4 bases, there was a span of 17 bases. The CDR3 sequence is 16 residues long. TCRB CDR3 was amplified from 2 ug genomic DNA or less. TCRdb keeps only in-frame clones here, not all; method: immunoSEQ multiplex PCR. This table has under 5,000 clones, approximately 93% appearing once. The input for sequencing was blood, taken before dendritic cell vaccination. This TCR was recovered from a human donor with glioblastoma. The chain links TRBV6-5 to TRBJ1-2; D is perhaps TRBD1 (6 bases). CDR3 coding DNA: TGTGCCAGCAGTTACCTCGGACAGTCGGGGTCCTATGGCTACACCTTC. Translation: CASSYLGQSGSYGYTF.